This T cell receptor beta chain came from a study of T cell responses to AZD1222 COVID-19 vaccine. Study results and caveats: Among vaccine-associated CD4 TCRs, coverage spanned spike, with dominance at 160-218 and 743-854. Of the AZD1222 recipients, only 5 or 6 were seropositive at baseline.

Comments on this clone: Its antigen is unknown.

The germline V gene encodes CDR1 SEHNR and CDR2 FQNEAQ (reference sequence). This CDR3 has 17 amino acids. The junction had 12 bases not matched to a gene; V was cut back by 4 bases and J by 7 bases. Second-dose intervals of approximately 4 or approximately 12 weeks were pooled. Assay used: immunoSEQ multiplex PCR; TCRdb lists only in-frame clones, some missing. The sample consists of about 150,000 clones, approximately 90% of them appearing once. This receptor was identified in an adult who received the AZD1222 COVID-19 vaccine. The V gene is TRBV7-9, the J gene TRBJ1-6, with TRBD1 identical over 8 bases. The sample consisted of peripheral blood, taken 28 days after the second AZD1222 dose. The CDR3 region is CASSSSLRGQANSPLHF. The DNA for the CDR3 is TGTGCCAGCAGCTCATCATTAAGGGGACAGGCAAATTCACCCCTCCACTTT. Together with reference TRBV7-9 and TRBJ1-6, the CDR3 gives the full variable domain: DTGVSQNPRHKITKRGQNVTFRCDPISEHNRLYWYRQTLGQGPEFLTYFQNEAQLEKSRLLSDRFSAERPKGSFSTLEIQRTEQGDSAMYLCASSSSLRGQANSPLHFGNGTRLTVT.